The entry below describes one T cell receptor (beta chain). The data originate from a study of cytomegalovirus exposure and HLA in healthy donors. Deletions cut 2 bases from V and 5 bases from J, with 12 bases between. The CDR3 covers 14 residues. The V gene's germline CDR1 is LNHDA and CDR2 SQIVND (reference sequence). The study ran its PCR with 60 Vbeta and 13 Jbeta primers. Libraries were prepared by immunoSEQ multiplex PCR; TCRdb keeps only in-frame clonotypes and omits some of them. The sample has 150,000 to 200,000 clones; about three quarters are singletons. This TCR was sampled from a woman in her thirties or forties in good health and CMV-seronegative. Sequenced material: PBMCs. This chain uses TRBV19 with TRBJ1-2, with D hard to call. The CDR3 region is CASSITPSGYGYTF. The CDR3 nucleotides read TGTGCCAGTAGTATAACCCCATCGGGGTATGGCTACACCTTC.